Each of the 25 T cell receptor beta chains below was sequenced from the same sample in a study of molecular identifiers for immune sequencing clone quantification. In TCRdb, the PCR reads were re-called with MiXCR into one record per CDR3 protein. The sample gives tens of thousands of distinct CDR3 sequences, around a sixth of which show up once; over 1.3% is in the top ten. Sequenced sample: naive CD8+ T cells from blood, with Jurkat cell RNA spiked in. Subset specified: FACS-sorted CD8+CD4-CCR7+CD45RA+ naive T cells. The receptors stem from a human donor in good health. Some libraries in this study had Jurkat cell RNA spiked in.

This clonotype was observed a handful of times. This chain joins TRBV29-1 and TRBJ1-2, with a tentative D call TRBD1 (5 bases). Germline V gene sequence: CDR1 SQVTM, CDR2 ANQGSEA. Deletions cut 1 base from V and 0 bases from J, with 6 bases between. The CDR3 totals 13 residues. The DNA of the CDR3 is TGCAGCGTTGAAGGACAGACTAACTATGGCTACACCTTC. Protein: CSVEGQTNYGYTF.

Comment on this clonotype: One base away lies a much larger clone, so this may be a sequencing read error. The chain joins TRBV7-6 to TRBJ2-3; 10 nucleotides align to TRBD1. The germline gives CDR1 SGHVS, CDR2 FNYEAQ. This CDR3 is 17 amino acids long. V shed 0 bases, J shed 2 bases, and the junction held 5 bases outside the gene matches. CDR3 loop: CASSLAGTGDLTDTQYF. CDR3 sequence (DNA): TGTGCCAGCAGCTTAGCAGGGACAGGGGACCTCACAGATACGCAGTATTTT.

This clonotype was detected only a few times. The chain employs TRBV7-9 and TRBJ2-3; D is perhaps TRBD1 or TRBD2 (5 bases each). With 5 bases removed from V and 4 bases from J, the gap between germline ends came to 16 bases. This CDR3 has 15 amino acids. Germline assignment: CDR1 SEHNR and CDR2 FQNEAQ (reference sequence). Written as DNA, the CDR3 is TGTGCCAGCAGCCCCCCGGGACCCGGCTCAGATACGCAGTATTTT. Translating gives CASSPPGPGSDTQYF.

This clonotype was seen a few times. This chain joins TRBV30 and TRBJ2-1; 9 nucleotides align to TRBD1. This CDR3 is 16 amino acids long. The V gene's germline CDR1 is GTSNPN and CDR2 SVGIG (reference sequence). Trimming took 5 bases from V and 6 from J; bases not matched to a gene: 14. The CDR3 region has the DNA TGTGCCTGGCTTGATCGGGGACAGGGTTTTTTCAATGAGCAGTTCTTC. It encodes CAWLDRGQGFFNEQFF.

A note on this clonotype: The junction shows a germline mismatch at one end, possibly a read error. The CDR3 loop is CAGSIWDSYTDTQYF. The CDR3 nucleotides read TGTGCCGGTAGTATCTGGGACAGCTACACAGATACGCAGTATTTT. The chain links TRBV19 to TRBJ2-3; 7 nucleotides match TRBD1. This CDR3 region has 15 residues. Germline assignment: CDR1 LNHDA and CDR2 SQIVND (reference sequence).

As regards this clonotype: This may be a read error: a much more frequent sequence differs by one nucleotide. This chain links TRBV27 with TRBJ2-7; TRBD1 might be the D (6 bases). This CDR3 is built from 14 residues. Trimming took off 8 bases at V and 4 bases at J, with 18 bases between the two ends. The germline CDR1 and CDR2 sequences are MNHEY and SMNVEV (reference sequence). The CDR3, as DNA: TGTGCCAGCGGTTACCGGGGACACTCTTACGAGCAGTACTTC. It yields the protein CASGYRGHSYEQYF.

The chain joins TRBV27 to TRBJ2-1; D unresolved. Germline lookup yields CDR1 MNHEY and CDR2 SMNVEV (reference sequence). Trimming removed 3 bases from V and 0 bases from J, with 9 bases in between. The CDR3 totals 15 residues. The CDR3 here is CASSLWSSSYNEQFF. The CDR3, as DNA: TGTGCCAGCAGTTTGTGGTCTAGCTCCTACAATGAGCAGTTCTTC.

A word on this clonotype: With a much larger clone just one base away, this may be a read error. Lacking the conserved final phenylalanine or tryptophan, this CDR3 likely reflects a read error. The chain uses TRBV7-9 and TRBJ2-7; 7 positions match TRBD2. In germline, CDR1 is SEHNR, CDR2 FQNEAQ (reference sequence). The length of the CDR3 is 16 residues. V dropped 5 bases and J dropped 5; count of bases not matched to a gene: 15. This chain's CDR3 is CASSAVPGLSTNEQYL. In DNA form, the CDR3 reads TGTGCCAGCAGCGCTGTACCGGGACTATCAACGAACGAGCAGTACCTC.

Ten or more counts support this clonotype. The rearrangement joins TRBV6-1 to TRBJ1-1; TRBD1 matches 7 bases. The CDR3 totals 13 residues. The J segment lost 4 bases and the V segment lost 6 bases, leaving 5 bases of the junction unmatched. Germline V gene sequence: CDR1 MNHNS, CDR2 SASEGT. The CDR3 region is CASRRGGFTEAFF. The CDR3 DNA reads TGTGCCAGCAGGCGAGGGGGCTTCACTGAAGCTTTCTTT.

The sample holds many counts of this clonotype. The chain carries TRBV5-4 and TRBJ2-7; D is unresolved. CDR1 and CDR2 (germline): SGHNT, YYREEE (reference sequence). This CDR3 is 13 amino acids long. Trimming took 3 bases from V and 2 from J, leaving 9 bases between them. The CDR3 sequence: CASSSGPTYEQYF. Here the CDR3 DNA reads TGTGCCAGCAGCTCTGGGCCTACCTACGAGCAGTACTTC.

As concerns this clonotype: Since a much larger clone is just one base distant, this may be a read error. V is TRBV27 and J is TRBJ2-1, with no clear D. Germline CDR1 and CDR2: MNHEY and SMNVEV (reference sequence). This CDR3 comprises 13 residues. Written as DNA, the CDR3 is TGTGCCAGCAGCATGTCAACCTACAATGAGCAGCTCTTC. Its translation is CASSMSTYNEQLF.

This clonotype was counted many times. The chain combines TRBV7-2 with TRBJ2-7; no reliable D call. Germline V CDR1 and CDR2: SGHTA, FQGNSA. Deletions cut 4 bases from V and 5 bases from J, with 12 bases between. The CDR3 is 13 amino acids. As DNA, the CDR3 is TGTGCCAGCAGCTCGATGGATGGCAACGAGCAGTACTTC. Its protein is CASSSMDGNEQYF. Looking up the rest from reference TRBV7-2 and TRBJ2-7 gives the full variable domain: GAGVSQSPSNKVTEKGKDVELRCDPISGHTALYWYRQSLGQGLEFLIYFQGNSAPDKSGLPSDRFSAERTGGSVSTLTIQRTQQEDSAVYLCASSSMDGNEQYFGPGTRLTVT.

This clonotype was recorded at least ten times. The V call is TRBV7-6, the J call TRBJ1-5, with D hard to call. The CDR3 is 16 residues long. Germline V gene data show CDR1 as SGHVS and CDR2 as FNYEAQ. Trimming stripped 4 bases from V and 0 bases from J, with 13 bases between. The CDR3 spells CASSSSSRYSNQPQHF. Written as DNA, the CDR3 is TGTGCCAGCAGCTCCTCGTCACGGTATAGCAATCAGCCCCAGCATTTT.

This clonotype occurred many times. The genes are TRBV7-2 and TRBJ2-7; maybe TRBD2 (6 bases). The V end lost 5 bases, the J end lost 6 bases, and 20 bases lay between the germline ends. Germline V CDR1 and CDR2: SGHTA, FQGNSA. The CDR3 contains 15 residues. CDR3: CASSPRKGGGVEQYF. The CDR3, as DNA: TGTGCCAGCAGCCCCAGGAAAGGTGGAGGGGTCGAGCAGTACTTC.

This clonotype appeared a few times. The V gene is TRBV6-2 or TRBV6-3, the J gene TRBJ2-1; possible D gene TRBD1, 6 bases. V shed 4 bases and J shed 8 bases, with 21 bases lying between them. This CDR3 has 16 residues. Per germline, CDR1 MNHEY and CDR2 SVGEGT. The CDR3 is CASSLNQGWVVDEQFF. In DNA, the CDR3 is TGTGCCAGCAGTTTGAACCAGGGGTGGGTTGTCGATGAGCAGTTCTTC.

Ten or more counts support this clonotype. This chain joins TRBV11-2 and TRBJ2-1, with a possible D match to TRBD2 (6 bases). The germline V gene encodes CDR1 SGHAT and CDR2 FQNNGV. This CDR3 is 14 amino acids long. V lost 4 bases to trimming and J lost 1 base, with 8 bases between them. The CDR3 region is CASSSAGSYNEQFF. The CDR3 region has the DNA TGTGCCAGCAGCTCGGCGGGATCCTACAATGAGCAGTTCTTC.

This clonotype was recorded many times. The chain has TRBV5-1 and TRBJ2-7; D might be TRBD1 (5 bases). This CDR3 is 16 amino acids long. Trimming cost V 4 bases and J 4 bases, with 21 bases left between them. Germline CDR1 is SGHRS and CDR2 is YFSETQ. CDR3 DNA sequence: TGCGCCAGCAGCCTTTTCCCCAGGGATAATCGGTACGAGCAGTACTTC. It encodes CASSLFPRDNRYEQYF.

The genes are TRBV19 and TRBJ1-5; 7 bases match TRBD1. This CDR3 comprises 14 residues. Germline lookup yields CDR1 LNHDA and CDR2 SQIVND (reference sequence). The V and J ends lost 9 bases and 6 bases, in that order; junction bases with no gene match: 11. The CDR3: CASQPGGRLQPQHF. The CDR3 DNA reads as TGTGCCAGCCAACCAGGGGGACGTCTTCAGCCCCAGCATTTT.

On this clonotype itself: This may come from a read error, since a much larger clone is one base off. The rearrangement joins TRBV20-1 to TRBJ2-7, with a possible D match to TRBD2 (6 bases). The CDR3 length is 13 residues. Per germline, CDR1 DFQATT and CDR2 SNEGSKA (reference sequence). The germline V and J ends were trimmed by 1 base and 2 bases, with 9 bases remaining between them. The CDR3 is CSARAGGAYEQYF. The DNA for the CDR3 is TGCAGTGCTAGAGCCGGCGGGGCCTACGAGCAGTACTTC.

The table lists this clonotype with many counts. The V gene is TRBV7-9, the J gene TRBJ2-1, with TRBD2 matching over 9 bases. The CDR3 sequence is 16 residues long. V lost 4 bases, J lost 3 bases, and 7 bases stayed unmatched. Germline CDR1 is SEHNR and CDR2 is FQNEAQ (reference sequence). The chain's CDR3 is CASSSASGTNYNEQFF. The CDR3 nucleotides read TGTGCCAGCAGCTCGGCTAGCGGGACCAACTACAATGAGCAGTTCTTC.

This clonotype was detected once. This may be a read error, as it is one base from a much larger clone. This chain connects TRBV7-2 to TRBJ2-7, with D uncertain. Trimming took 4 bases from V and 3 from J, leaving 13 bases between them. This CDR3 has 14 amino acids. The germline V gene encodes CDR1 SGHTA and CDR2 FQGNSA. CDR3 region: CASSSIHEDYEQYF. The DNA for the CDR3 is TGTGCCAGCAGCTCAATCCATGAGGACTACGAGCAGTACTTC.

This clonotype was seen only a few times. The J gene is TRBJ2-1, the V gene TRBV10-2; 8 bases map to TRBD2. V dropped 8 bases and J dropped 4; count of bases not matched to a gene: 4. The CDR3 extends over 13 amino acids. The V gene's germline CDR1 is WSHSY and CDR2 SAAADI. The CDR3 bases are TGCGCCAGCTTAAGCGGGAGTTACAATGAGCAGTTCTTC. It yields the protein CASLSGSYNEQFF.

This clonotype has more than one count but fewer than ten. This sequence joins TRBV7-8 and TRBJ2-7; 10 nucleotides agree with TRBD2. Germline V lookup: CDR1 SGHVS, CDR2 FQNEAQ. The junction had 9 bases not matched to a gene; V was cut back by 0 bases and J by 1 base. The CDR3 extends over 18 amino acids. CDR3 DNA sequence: TGTGCCAGCAGCTTAGCGTTGTACGGGACTAGCGTTTCCTACGAGCAGTACTTC. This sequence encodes CASSLALYGTSVSYEQYF.

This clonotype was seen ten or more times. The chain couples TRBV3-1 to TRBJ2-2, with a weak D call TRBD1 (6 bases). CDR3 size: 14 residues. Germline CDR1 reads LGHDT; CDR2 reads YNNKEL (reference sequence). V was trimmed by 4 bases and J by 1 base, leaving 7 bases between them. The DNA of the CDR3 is TGTGCCAGCAGCCCGGGACAGAACACCGGGGAGCTGTTTTTT. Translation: CASSPGQNTGELFF.

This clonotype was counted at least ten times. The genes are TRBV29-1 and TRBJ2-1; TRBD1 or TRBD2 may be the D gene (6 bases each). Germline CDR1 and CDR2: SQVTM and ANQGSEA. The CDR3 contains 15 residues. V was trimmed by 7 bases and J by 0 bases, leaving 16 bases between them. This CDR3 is CSDYTGASSYNEQFF. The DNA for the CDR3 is TGCAGCGACTATACGGGGGCTAGCTCCTACAATGAGCAGTTCTTC.